This TCR beta chain came from a study of tumor and adjacent non-tumor tissue in lung cancer. Study-level information: The cohort had around twelve adenocarcinoma, 2 squamous cell and 1 small cell patients. Samples averaged roughly 4 million productive TCRbeta reads each. Findings and limits, study-wide: In normal lung, the top 100 clones were significantly more dominant than in tumor.

Three rounds of nested PCR, following a modified ARM-PCR protocol, produced the TCRbeta library. TCRdb passed the multiplex PCR reads through MiXCR, listing each CDR3 protein once. This table has more than 75,000 distinct CDR3 sequences, 80% appearing once. With respect to this clonotype: Its specificity is unknown.

No cell sorting was done before RNA was extracted from the tissue. More than 3 cm separated this lung sample from the edge of the tumor. Donors were chemotherapy-naive, newly diagnosed lung cancer surgical patients in China, August–late 2014. CDR1 and CDR2 from the germline V gene are SGHAT and FQNNGV. This CDR3 is built from 17 residues. The V gene end was trimmed by 0 bases and the J gene end by 7 bases; junction bases not matched to a gene: 9. Specimen: distant non-tumor lung tissue. This chain uses TRBV11-2 with TRBJ2-1; 10 bases align to TRBD1. The clonotype comes from a man in his fifties or sixties with small cell lung cancer. The CDR3 spells CASSLEGTGQGRNEQFF. CDR3 nucleotides: TGTGCCAGCAGCTTAGAGGGAACGGGACAGGGGAGAAATGAGCAGTTCTTC.